This T cell receptor beta chain emerged from a study of T cell changes during pregnancy in multiple sclerosis. This table comes from immunoSEQ multiplex PCR, and its TCRdb copy is limited to in-frame clones, with some not included. The table shows some 71,000 clones, with roughly nine tenths occurring only once. This TCR came from a female donor in good health, enrolled as a control in a pregnancy study. This specimen was CD4+ T cells from peripheral blood mononuclear cells, taken in the third trimester of pregnancy.

Here the CDR3 reads CASSQDKAGIGNQPQHF. CDR3 coding DNA: TGTGCCAGCAGCCAAGATAAAGCGGGTATCGGCAATCAGCCCCAGCATTTT. This chain joins TRBV4-2 and TRBJ1-5; no definite D call. The V end lost 0 bases, the J end lost 2 bases, and 14 bases lay between the germline ends. CDR3 length: 17 residues. Germline loops: CDR1 LGHNA, CDR2 YNFKEQ.